This T cell receptor beta chain was sequenced for a study of blood T cell repertoires in COVID-19. V lost 3 bases and J lost 1, with 7 bases in between. Germline V CDR1 and CDR2: LNHNV, YYDKDF (reference sequence). The CDR3 runs 14 residues. The protocol was immunoSEQ multiplex PCR, while the TCRdb copy is restricted to in-frame clones and leaves out a portion. The sample includes 100,000 to 110,000 clones, about 82% seen only once; the top ten take 13%. This sequence originates from a man aged 50 or older with active or convalescent COVID-19. The J gene is TRBJ1-5, the V gene TRBV15, with D possibly TRBD1 on 5 matching bases. Sequencing was done on a sample of peripheral blood. The CDR3 nucleotides are TGTGCCACCAGCAGGAGACAGAGCAATCAGCCCCAGCATTTT. It is translated as CATSRRQSNQPQHF.